These 20 T cell receptor beta chains were all obtained from the same sample, sequenced in a study of OX40 agonist ivuxolimab in advanced cancers. Libraries were prepared by immunoSEQ multiplex PCR; TCRdb keeps only in-frame clonotypes and omits some of them. The sample records roughly 13,000 clones, around 76% being singletons. This specimen consisted of CD4+ or CD8+ T cells sorted from blood, obtained in a trial of the OX40 agonist ivuxolimab. Source of these receptors: an adult with an advanced solid tumor such as melanoma, head and neck, liver or kidney cancer.

The rearrangement links TRBV2 to TRBJ1-2; the D is unclear. The CDR3 sequence is 10 residues long. V was shortened by 4 bases and J by 9 bases, with 6 bases between the two germline ends. Germline V gene lookup returns CDR1 SNHLY and CDR2 FYNNEI. The CDR3 coding sequence is TGTGCCAGCAGTGTTTCGCGCTACACCTTC. Protein product: CASSVSRYTF.

The chain carries TRBV7-3 and TRBJ2-1, with a tentative D call TRBD2 (7 bases). The germline V and J ends were trimmed by 2 bases and 6 bases, with 14 bases remaining between them. CDR3 length: 15 residues. Germline V gene sequence: CDR1 SGHTA, CDR2 FQGTGA. This CDR3 reads CASSLGGAYVNEQFF. In DNA, the CDR3 is TGTGCCAGCAGCTTAGGGGGGGCCTATGTCAATGAGCAGTTCTTC.

This clone has more than one count but fewer than ten. At the DNA level, this CDR3 is encoded by other sequences in the same sample as well. The chain carries TRBV7-8 and TRBJ1-5; unclear D gene. The germline CDR1 and CDR2 sequences are SGHVS and FQNEAQ. The CDR3 extends over 12 amino acids. V lost 2 bases and J lost 6, with 5 bases in between. CDR3 DNA: TGTGCCAGCAGCTTACGCGGTCAGCCCCAGCATTTT. This gives the protein CASSLRGQPQHF.

This clone was recorded only once. CDR3 DNA sequence: TGCGCCAGCGGAGGCTATGATATAGATACGCAGTATTTT. This gives the protein CASGGYDIDTQYF. This sequence joins TRBV4-1 and TRBJ2-3; the D gene is possibly TRBD2 (5 bases). From germline, CDR1 is MGHRA and CDR2 YSYEKL. CDR3 length: 13 residues. V lost 8 bases and J lost 5, with 14 bases in between.

This chain links TRBV20-1 with TRBJ2-1; the match to TRBD1 covers 7 bases. The CDR3 spans 11 residues. Germline V lookup: CDR1 DFQATT, CDR2 SNEGSKA (reference sequence). After removal of 6 bases from V and 12 bases from J, the junction contained 8 bases not matched to a gene. CDR3 residues: CSAPVAGGQFF. The CDR3 region has the DNA TGCAGTGCCCCCGTGGCAGGGGGGCAGTTCTTC.

The chain employs TRBV6-5 and TRBJ2-7, with D perhaps TRBD1 (6 bases). V lost 4 bases and J lost 5, with 12 bases in between. Germline CDR1 reads MNHEY; CDR2 reads SVGAGI. This CDR3 has 13 amino acids. CDR3 nucleotides: TGTGCCAGCAGTTCGGGACAACCAGACGAGCAGTACTTC. It encodes CASSSGQPDEQYF.

The chain carries TRBV4-3 and TRBJ2-3; 9 bases align to TRBD1. Germline assignment: CDR1 LGHNA and CDR2 YSLEER. CDR3 length: 18 residues. V trimming: 1 base; J trimming: 3 bases; junction bases outside the gene matches: 11. The CDR3 DNA sequence: TGCGCCAGCAGCCAAGGGCCAGGGGGACAGGGAGTGACAGATACGCAGTATTTT. This codes for CASSQGPGGQGVTDTQYF.

The chain has TRBV19 and TRBJ1-1; unclear D gene. Germline values: CDR1 LNHDA, CDR2 SQIVND (reference sequence). The CDR3 contains 14 residues. The germline V and J ends were trimmed by 10 bases and 5 bases, with 20 bases remaining between them. This chain's CDR3 is CATRPTPRWTEAFF. CDR3 coding DNA: TGTGCCACCCGACCTACTCCCCGCTGGACTGAAGCTTTCTTT.

Worth noting for this clone: Within the sample, other DNA sequences also encode this same CDR3. The chain carries TRBV6-1 and TRBJ2-7; D gene ambiguous. The CDR3 length is 11 residues. Germline V gene data show CDR1 as MNHNS and CDR2 as SASEGT. The ends were cut back, 5 bases at V and 2 bases at J, with 4 bases in the middle. The CDR3 protein is CASSYAYEQYF. The DNA of the CDR3 is TGTGCCAGCAGTTACGCCTACGAGCAGTACTTC.

The chain employs TRBV6-5 and TRBJ2-3; 11 bases agree with TRBD1. The V segment lost 8 bases and the J segment 4 bases; nucleotides outside the gene matches: 8. Germline V gene lookup returns CDR1 MNHEY and CDR2 SVGAGI. This CDR3 contains 15 residues. CDR3 nucleotides: TGTGCCAGCCAACACAGGACAGGGGGCGCAGATACGCAGTATTTT. Its translation is CASQHRTGGADTQYF.

This chain uses TRBV5-6 with TRBJ1-6, with D maybe TRBD1 (5 bases). V was pared by 4 bases and J by 9 bases, with 26 bases between. This CDR3 comprises 18 residues. CDR1 is SGHDT and CDR2 is YYEEEE in the germline V gene. CDR3 loop: CASSQRGLRQSRFSPLHF. The CDR3 region has the DNA TGTGCCAGCAGCCAAAGGGGCCTCCGACAGTCCCGGTTTTCACCCCTCCACTTT.

The chain uses TRBV6-6 and TRBJ1-2, with TRBD1 matching 7 bases. Germline CDR1 MNHNY, CDR2 SVGAGI (reference sequence). The CDR3 covers 16 residues. Germline trimming cut 8 bases from V and 6 bases from J; bases unmatched to any gene: 18. CDR3 amino acids: CASSPVSQGEVDGYTF. The CDR3 coding sequence is TGTGCCAGCTCACCCGTAAGCCAGGGGGAAGTGGATGGCTACACCTTC.

The chain uses TRBV7-6 and TRBJ2-3; TRBD2 aligns across 9 bases. J gave up 2 bases and V 0 bases, and 9 bases lay outside the gene matches. Germline lookup yields CDR1 SGHVS and CDR2 FNYEAQ. The CDR3 is made up of 18 amino acids. The CDR3 spells CASSLASQSGGNTDTQYF. The CDR3 coding sequence is TGTGCCAGCAGCTTAGCGTCCCAAAGCGGGGGGAACACAGATACGCAGTATTTT. Using reference TRBV7-6 and TRBJ2-3 for the parts outside the CDR3, the full variable domain is GAGVSQSPRYKVTKRGQDVALRCDPISGHVSLYWYRQALGQGPEFLTYFNYEAQQDKSGLPNDRFSAERPEGSISTLTIQRTEQRDSAMYRCASSLASQSGGNTDTQYFGPGTRLTVL.

The chain uses TRBV19 and TRBJ2-2; TRBD1 matches 7 bases. Unmatched junction bases numbered 4, after V lost 9 bases and J lost 0 bases. The CDR3 is made up of 14 amino acids. The germline V gene encodes CDR1 LNHDA and CDR2 SQIVND (reference sequence). The CDR3 reads CASRDSPNTGELFF. CDR3 in DNA: TGTGCCAGCAGGGACAGCCCGAACACCGGGGAGCTGTTTTTT. Full variable domain (remainder filled in from reference TRBV19 and TRBJ2-2): DGGITQSPKYLFRKEGQNVTLSCEQNLNHDAMYWYRQDPGQGLRLIYYSQIVNDFQKGDIAEGYSVSREKKESFPLTVTSAQKNPTAFYLCASRDSPNTGELFFGEGSRLTVL.

The J gene is TRBJ2-1, the V gene TRBV4-1; D not resolved. Trimming took 3 bases from V and 9 from J, leaving 12 bases between them. This CDR3 contains 13 residues. CDR1 is MGHRA, CDR2 YSYEKL, per germline. CDR3 region: CASSQTPRGEQFF. DNA of the CDR3: TGCGCCAGCAGCCAGACACCTCGCGGTGAGCAGTTCTTC.

The J gene is TRBJ2-5, the V gene TRBV5-1; D is ambiguous. Trimming removed 4 bases at V and 1 base at J, with 14 bases between. CDR1 is SGHRS and CDR2 is YFSETQ in the germline V gene. This CDR3 region has 15 residues. The CDR3 reads CASSELQSPQETQYF. CDR3 DNA sequence: TGCGCCAGCAGCGAGTTACAGTCCCCCCAAGAGACCCAGTACTTC.

The chain has TRBV29-1 and TRBJ1-1, with 8 bases identical to TRBD1. The junction had 6 bases not matched to a gene; V was cut back by 7 bases and J by 5 bases. Looked up from germline, CDR1 is SQVTM and CDR2 is ANQGSEA. There are 12 residues in the CDR3. CDR3 residues: CSADRGRTEAFF. CDR3 DNA sequence: TGCAGCGCAGACAGGGGTCGGACTGAAGCTTTCTTT.

This clone was seen a single time. The chain is built from TRBV11-2 and TRBJ1-5; D is undetermined. CDR3 length: 13 amino acids. Looked up from germline, CDR1 is SGHAT and CDR2 is FQNNGV. Trimming removed 3 bases from V and 1 base from J, with 4 bases in between. CDR3 DNA: TGTGCCAGCAGCTTTAAAAGCAATCAGCCCCAGCATTTT. This sequence encodes CASSFKSNQPQHF.

The gene calls are TRBV4-2 and TRBJ2-7; 10 nucleotides line up with TRBD1. The CDR3 sequence is 15 residues long. V lost 4 bases to trimming and J lost 5 bases; unmatched junction nucleotides: 8. The germline V gene encodes CDR1 LGHNA and CDR2 YNFKEQ. Written as DNA, the CDR3 is TGTGCCAGCAGCCCAGGGACAGGGGACTTTGACGAGCAGTACTTC. This translates into CASSPGTGDFDEQYF.

V usage is TRBV9 and J usage is TRBJ2-7; TRBD2 matches at 7 bases. Germline CDR1 reads SGDLS; CDR2 reads YYNGEE. This CDR3 region has 16 residues. Losses at the gene ends were 1 base for V and 0 bases for J; bases not matched to a gene: 7. The CDR3: CASSVSGGGSSYEQYF. Written as DNA, the CDR3 is TGTGCCAGCAGCGTAAGCGGCGGGGGATCCTCCTACGAGCAGTACTTC.